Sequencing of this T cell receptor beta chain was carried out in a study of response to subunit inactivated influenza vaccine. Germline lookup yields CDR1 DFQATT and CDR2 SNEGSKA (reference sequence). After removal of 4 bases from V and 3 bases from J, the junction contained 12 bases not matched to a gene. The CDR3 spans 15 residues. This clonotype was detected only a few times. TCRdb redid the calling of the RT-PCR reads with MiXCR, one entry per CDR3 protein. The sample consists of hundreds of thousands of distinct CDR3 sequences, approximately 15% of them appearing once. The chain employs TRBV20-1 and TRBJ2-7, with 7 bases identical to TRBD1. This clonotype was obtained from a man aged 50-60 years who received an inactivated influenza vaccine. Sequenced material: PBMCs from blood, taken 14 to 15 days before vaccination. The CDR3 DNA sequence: TGCAGTGCTACCGACAGGGCCTCTCCAATCTACGAGCAGTACTTC. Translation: CSATDRASPIYEQYF.